This TCR beta chain was captured by sequencing in a study of cytomegalovirus exposure and HLA in healthy donors. Study-level information: Tens of millions of unique TCR sequences came from HLA-typed donors in an early release.

PCR employed 60 Vbeta and 13 Jbeta primers. Measured with immunoSEQ multiplex PCR; TCRdb has only the in-frame clones, and not every one. In the table there are 210,000 or so clones, 77% of which are singletons. A remark on this clone: Its antigen is as yet unknown.

Study-wide points: In a later analysis, HLA-associated TCR beta chains were more clonally expanded than equally common others. Later analysis associated a missense DCLRE1C variant with TCR beta V- and J-gene trimming.

Sequenced: PBMCs. The clonotype comes from a woman in her twenties or thirties in good health and CMV-seropositive.

The CDR3, as DNA: TGTGCCAGCAGTTACCAGGGACTCTCCACTTACAATGAGCAGTTCTTC. Translation gives CASSYQGLSTYNEQFF. J is TRBJ2-1 and V is TRBV6-5; D is perhaps TRBD2 (6 bases). The germline CDR1 and CDR2 sequences are MNHEY and SVGAGI. The V gene lost 2 bases and the J gene lost 4 bases, with 15 bases spanning the gap. CDR3 length equals 16 residues.